One and the same sample provided the 2 T cell receptor beta chains below, sequenced in a study of CD8 T cells in Susac syndrome. Roughly 0.45 to 1 ug RNA was reverse transcribed with random hexamers. Via MiXCR, TCRdb re-called the immunoSEQ multiplex PCR reads, giving one row per CDR3 protein. The sample includes roughly 200,000 distinct CDR3 sequences, approximately 96% of them seen just once. Sequencing was carried out using CD4+ T cells from PBMCs. These receptors originate from a human donor with multiple sclerosis.

This chain links TRBV29-1 with TRBJ2-1, with 7 bases matching TRBD2. V was clipped by 2 bases and J by 5 bases; unmatched bases: 6. Germline assignment: CDR1 SQVTM and CDR2 ANQGSEA. The CDR3 is made up of 14 amino acids. The CDR3 DNA is TGCAGCGTTGAATGGCGGCTAGCGGACAATGAGCAGTTCTTC. This codes for CSVEWRLADNEQFF.

This clonotype was picked up one time. The chain carries TRBV5-4 and TRBJ2-7; D not certain. V shed 4 bases and J shed 2 bases, with 16 bases lying between them. In germline, CDR1 is SGHNT, CDR2 YYREEE (reference sequence). The CDR3 spans 15 residues. This CDR3 is CASSTESGKTYEQYF. CDR3 sequence (DNA): TGTGCCAGCAGCACGGAATCAGGAAAGACCTACGAGCAGTACTTC.